The next 4 T cell receptor beta chains were all read from a single sample in a study of shared clonotypes between healthy human individuals. TCRdb's copy holds only in-frame clones and misses some; the assay was immunoSEQ multiplex PCR. The sample yields 2 million to 2.5 million clones, 90% to 96% seen once. The sequenced sample consisted of naive CD4+ T cells sorted from blood. Subset specified: CD45RA+ positively selected. These receptors came from a man younger than 30 in good health.

As concerns this clone: Sequence at one end of the junction differs from germline and may be a read error. The rearrangement joins TRBV11-2 to TRBJ2-7, with 7 nucleotides matching TRBD1. CDR1 and CDR2 from the germline V gene are SGHAT and FQNNGV. The CDR3 extends over 13 amino acids. Written as DNA, the CDR3 is TGTGCCAGCAGCTTAGATTTCGGACAGGTTTCCTTCTTC. This encodes CASSLDFGQVSFF.

On this clone: Within the sample, other DNA sequences also encode this same CDR3. This sequence joins TRBV11-2 and TRBJ1-2, with 9 bases aligning to TRBD1. The CDR3 extends over 11 amino acids. Per germline, CDR1 SGHAT and CDR2 FQNNGV. V gave up 8 bases and J gave up 5 bases; unmatched junction bases: 0. As DNA, the CDR3 is TGTGCCAGCGGACAGGGGTATGGCTACACCTTC. It codes for CASGQGYGYTF.

This clone was seen a single time. The V call is TRBV30, the J call TRBJ1-6; D gene uncertain. The CDR3 loop spans 13 amino acids. Germline CDR1 is GTSNPN and CDR2 is SVGIG (reference sequence). V was clipped by 0 bases and J by 6 bases, with 6 bases between them. CDR3 amino acids: CAWSVDVNSPLHF. Here the CDR3 DNA reads TGTGCCTGGAGTGTAGACGTTAATTCACCCCTCCACTTT.

The rearrangement links TRBV5-1 to TRBJ2-1, with 8 bases aligning to TRBD1. This CDR3 is built from 12 residues. The germline CDR1 and CDR2 sequences are SGHRS and YFSETQ. The V gene end was trimmed by 4 bases and the J gene end by 8 bases; junction bases not matched to a gene: 2. CDR3 nucleotide sequence: TGCGCCAGCAGCCCGACAGGGGATGAGCAGTTCTTC. Its protein is CASSPTGDEQFF.